This entry lists 8 T cell receptor beta chains sequenced from one sample in a study of regulatory T cells in long-lasting Graves disease. Time point of the sample: newly diagnosed GD, antithyroid drugs for less than 3 months. PBMC RNA served as the TCR library source. Arm-PCR of CDR3 regions and iRepertoire HTBI primers were used to build TCR beta libraries. TCRdb re-analysed the multiplex PCR reads in MiXCR, keeping a single row per CDR3 protein. The sample includes some 450,000 distinct CDR3 sequences, 15% to 20% of them seen just once. A further study also used this sample, focusing on T cells in Graves' hyperthyroidism and ophthalmopathy.

The sequencing used peripheral blood mononuclear cells (PBMCs), collected at new diagnosis, from a patient treated with antithyroid drugs. The origin of the receptors is a woman between 25 and 40 years old with Graves disease.

This clonotype was detected once. A much more abundant neighbour one base away suggests this may be a read error. Given the absence of the conserved phenylalanine or tryptophan at the CDR3 end, a read error is likely. This chain connects TRBV7-9 to TRBJ2-5, with 9 nucleotides matching TRBD1. Germline CDR1 is SEHNR and CDR2 is FQNEAQ (reference sequence). CDR3 size: 14 residues. V lost 6 bases, J lost 7 bases, and 9 bases stayed unmatched. CDR3 in DNA: TGTGCCAGCAGTGGACAGGGGAGTTTTGGGACCCAGTACTAC. Amino acid sequence: CASSGQGSFGTQYY.

The table lists this clonotype with many counts. The rearrangement uses TRBV30 and TRBJ1-1; tentatively, D is TRBD1 (5 bases). The CDR3 extends over 13 amino acids. Per germline, CDR1 GTSNPN and CDR2 SVGIG (reference sequence). V was shortened by 4 bases and J by 3 bases, with 12 bases between the two germline ends. CDR3 coding DNA: TGTGCCTGGAACATGGGGGTGGACACTGAAGCTTTCTTT. The encoded protein is CAWNMGVDTEAFF. The full variable domain, in which reference TRBV30 and TRBJ1-1 provide the parts outside the CDR3, is SQTIHQWPATLVQPVGSPLSLECTVEGTSNPNLYWYRQAAGRGLQLLFYSVGIGQISSEVPQNLSASRPQDRQFILSSKKLLLSDSGFYLCAWNMGVDTEAFFGQGTRLTVV.

CDR3 DNA sequence: TGTGCCATCTCAGGGGAGGCCCGTGAGCAGTTCTTC. Its protein is CAISGEAREQFF. The chain joins TRBV10-3 to TRBJ2-1; perhaps D is TRBD1 or TRBD2 (6 bases each). Germline V gives CDR1 ENHRY, CDR2 SYGVKD. The germline V and J ends were trimmed by 8 bases and 9 bases, with 14 bases remaining between them. The CDR3 has 12 amino acids.

This clonotype was seen only a few times. V and J are TRBV5-1 and TRBJ2-3; 12 positions agree with TRBD1. Germline-derived CDR1 and CDR2 are SGHRS and YFSETQ. The V segment lost 4 bases and the J segment 4 bases; nucleotides outside the gene matches: 13. This CDR3 contains 18 residues. CDR3 DNA: TGCGCCAGCAGCCCCCGGGACAGGGGGCCTCTTGGCGCAGATACGCAGTATTTT. This sequence encodes CASSPRDRGPLGADTQYF. Full variable domain (rest looked up from reference TRBV5-1 and TRBJ2-3): KAGVTQTPRYLIKTRGQQVTLSCSPISGHRSVSWYQQTPGQGLQFLFEYFSETQRNKGNFPGRFSGRQFSNSRSEMNVSTLELGDSALYLCASSPRDRGPLGADTQYFGPGTRLTVL.

Many counts were recorded for this clonotype. The V gene is TRBV11-2, the J gene TRBJ2-3; D gene uncertain. Germline CDR1 is SGHAT and CDR2 is FQNNGV. Trimming took 5 bases from V and 0 from J, leaving 12 bases between them. CDR3 length: 15 residues. The CDR3 sequence is CASSQSTSSTDTQYF. The CDR3 coding sequence is TGTGCCAGCAGCCAATCCACCTCTAGCACAGATACGCAGTATTTT.

This clonotype was detected many times. The chain couples TRBV5-1 to TRBJ1-4, with D maybe TRBD1 (5 bases). V was cut by 3 bases and J by 0 bases, with 12 bases left in between. From germline, CDR1 is SGHRS and CDR2 YFSETQ. The CDR3 covers 16 residues. CDR3 amino acids: CASSYGQMATNEKLFF. The CDR3 DNA reads as TGCGCCAGCAGCTACGGACAAATGGCAACTAATGAAAAACTGTTTTTT.

Concerning this clonotype itself: Since a much larger clone is just one base distant, this may be a read error. The chain combines TRBV7-2 with TRBJ2-3, with D perhaps matching TRBD1 (8 bases). The CDR3 is 16 amino acids. Germline loops: CDR1 SGHTA, CDR2 FQGNSA. With 7 bases removed from V and 5 bases from J, the gap between germline ends came to 22 bases. As DNA, the CDR3 is TGTGCCAGCATCTTGCAGGGGGCAGCGGGGAGAGATACGCAGTATTTT. This sequence encodes CASILQGAAGRDTQYF.

V and J are TRBV24-1 and TRBJ2-7, with D tentatively TRBD1 (5 bases). The CDR3 length is 15 residues. The ends were cut back, 1 base at V and 4 bases at J, with 13 bases in the middle. CDR1 KGHDR and CDR2 SFDVKD come from the germline V gene. As DNA, the CDR3 is TGTGCCACCAGTGATTTCGTCCAGGGCCGGTACGAGCAGTACTTC. It codes for CATSDFVQGRYEQYF.